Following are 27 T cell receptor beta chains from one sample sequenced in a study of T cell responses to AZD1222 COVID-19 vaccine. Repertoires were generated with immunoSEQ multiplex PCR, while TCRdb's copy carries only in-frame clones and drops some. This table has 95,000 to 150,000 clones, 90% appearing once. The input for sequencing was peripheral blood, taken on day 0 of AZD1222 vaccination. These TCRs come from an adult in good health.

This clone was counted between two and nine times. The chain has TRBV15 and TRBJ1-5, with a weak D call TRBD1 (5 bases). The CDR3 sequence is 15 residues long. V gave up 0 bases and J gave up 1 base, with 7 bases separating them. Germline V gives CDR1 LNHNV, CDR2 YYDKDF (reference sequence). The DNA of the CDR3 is TGTGCCACCAGCAGAGAGGGGGGGAGCAATCAGCCCCAGCATTTT. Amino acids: CATSREGGSNQPQHF.

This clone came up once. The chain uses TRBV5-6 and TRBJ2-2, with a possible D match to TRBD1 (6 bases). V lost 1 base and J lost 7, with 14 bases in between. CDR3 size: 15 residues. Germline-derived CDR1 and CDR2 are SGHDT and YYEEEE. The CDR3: CASSLLGARVGELFF. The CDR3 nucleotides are TGTGCCAGCAGCTTGCTGGGGGCGCGGGTCGGGGAGCTGTTTTTT.

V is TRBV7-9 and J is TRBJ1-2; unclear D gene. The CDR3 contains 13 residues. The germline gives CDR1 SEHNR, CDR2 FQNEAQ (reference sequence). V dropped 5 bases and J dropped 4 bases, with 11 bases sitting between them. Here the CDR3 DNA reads TGTGCCAGCAGCCGTACCCTTGGCTATGGCTACACCTTC. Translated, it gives CASSRTLGYGYTF.

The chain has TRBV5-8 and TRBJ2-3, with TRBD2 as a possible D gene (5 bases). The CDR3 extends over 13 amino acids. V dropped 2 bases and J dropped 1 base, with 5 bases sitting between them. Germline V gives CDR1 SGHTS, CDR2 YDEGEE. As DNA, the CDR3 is TGTGCCAGCAGCTTTAGCGGCACAGATACGCAGTATTTT. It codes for CASSFSGTDTQYF. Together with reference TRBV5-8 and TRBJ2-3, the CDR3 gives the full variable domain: EAGVTQSPTHLIKTRGQQATLRCSPISGHTSVYWYQQALGLGLQFLLWYDEGEERNRGNFPPRFSGRQFPNYSSELNVNALELEDSALYLCASSFSGTDTQYFGPGTRLTVL.

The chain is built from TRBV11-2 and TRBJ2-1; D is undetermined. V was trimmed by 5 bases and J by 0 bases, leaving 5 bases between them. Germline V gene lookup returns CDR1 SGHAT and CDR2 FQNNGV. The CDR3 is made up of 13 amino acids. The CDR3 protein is CASSPASYNEQFF. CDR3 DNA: TGTGCCAGCAGCCCCGCCTCCTACAATGAGCAGTTCTTC.

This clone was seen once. The CDR3 DNA is TGTGCCTGGAGTAAGACTAGCAACACCTACGAGCAGTACTTC. Translation: CAWSKTSNTYEQYF. The V call is TRBV30, the J call TRBJ2-7, with 7 bases that match TRBD2. This CDR3 spans 14 amino acids. CDR1 and CDR2 (germline): GTSNPN, SVGIG (reference sequence). Trimming at V came to 2 bases and at J to 2 bases, leaving 6 bases not matched to a gene.

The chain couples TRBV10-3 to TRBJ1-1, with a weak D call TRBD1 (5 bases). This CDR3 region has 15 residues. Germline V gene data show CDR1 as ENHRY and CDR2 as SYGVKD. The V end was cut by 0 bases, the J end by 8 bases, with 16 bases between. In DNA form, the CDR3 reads TGTGCCATCAGTGAGTCGGGGCACGGGGGAACCGAAGCTTTCTTT. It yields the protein CAISESGHGGTEAFF.

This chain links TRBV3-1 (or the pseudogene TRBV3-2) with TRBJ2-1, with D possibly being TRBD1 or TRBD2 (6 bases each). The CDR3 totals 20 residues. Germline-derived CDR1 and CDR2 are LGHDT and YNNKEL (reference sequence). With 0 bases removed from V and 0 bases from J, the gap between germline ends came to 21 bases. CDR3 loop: CASSQDIGKRGANSYNEQFF. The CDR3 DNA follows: TGTGCCAGCAGCCAAGATATAGGGAAAAGGGGGGCGAACTCCTACAATGAGCAGTTCTTC.

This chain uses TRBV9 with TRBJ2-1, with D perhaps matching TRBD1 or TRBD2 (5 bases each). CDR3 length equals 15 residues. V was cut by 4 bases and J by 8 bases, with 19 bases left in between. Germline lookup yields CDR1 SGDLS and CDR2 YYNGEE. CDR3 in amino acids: CASSTGAGTQDEQFF. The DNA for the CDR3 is TGTGCCAGCAGCACAGGCGCGGGCACACAGGATGAGCAGTTCTTC.

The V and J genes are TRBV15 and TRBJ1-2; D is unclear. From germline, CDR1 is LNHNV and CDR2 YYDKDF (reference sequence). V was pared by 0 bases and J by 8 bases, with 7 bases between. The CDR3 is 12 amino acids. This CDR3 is CATSRDQEGYTF. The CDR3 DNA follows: TGTGCCACCAGCAGAGATCAGGAAGGCTACACCTTC.

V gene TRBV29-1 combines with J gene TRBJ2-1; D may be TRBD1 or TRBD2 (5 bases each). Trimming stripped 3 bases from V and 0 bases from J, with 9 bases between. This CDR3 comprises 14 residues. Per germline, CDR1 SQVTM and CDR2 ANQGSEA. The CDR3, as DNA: TGCAGCGTTGAGTGGGGGAGCTCCTACAATGAGCAGTTCTTC. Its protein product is CSVEWGSSYNEQFF.

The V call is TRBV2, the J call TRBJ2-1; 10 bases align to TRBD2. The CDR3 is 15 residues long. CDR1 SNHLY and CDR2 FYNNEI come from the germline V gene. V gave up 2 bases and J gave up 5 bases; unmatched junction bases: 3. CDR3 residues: CASSEFTSGDNEQFF. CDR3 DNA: TGTGCCAGCAGTGAATTTACTAGCGGGGACAATGAGCAGTTCTTC. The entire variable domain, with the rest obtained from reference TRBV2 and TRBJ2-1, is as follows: EPEVTQTPSHQVTQMGQEVILRCVPISNHLYFYWYRQILGQKVEFLVSFYNNEISEKSEIFDDQFSVERPDGSNFTLKIRSTKLEDSAMYFCASSEFTSGDNEQFFGPGTRLTVL.

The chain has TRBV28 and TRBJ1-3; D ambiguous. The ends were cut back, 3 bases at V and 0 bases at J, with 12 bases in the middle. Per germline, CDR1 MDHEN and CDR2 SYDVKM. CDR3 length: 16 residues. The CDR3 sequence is CASSFTVTFSGNTIYF. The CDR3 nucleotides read TGTGCCAGCAGTTTTACAGTTACCTTCTCTGGAAACACCATATATTTT.

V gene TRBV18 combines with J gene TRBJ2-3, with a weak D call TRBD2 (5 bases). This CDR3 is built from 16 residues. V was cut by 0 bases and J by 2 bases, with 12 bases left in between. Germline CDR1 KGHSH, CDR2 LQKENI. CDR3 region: CASSPPSSGSTDTQYF. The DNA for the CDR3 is TGTGCCAGCTCACCACCGTCTTCGGGATCCACAGATACGCAGTATTTT.

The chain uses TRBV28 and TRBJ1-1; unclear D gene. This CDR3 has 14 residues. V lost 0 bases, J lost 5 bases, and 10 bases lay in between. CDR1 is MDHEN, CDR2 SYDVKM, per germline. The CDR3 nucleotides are TGTGCCAGCAGTTTATGGAAGGGCAGGACTGAAGCTTTCTTT. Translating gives CASSLWKGRTEAFF.

The CDR3 reads CASSLPGQGVSNTIYF. CDR3 bases: TGTGCCAGCAGCTTGCCGGGCCAGGGGGTTTCAAACACCATATATTTT. The V call is TRBV7-8, the J call TRBJ1-3, with TRBD1 identical over 7 bases. From germline, CDR1 is SGHVS and CDR2 FQNEAQ. The length of the CDR3 is 16 residues. The ends lost 3 bases at V and 6 bases at J; junction bases unmatched: 11. Filled out from reference TRBV7-8 and TRBJ1-3, the complete variable domain reads GAGVSQSPRYKVAKRGQDVALRCDPISGHVSLFWYQQALGQGPEFLTYFQNEAQLDKSGLPSDRFFAERPEGSVSTLKIQRTQQEDSAVYLCASSLPGQGVSNTIYFGEGSWLTVV.

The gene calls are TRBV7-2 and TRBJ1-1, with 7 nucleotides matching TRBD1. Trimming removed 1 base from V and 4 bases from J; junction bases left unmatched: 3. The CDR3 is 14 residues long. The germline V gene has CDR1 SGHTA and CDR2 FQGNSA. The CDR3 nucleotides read TGTGCCAGCAGCTTAGGACAGGGTTCCACTGAAGCTTTCTTT. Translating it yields CASSLGQGSTEAFF.

In DNA, the CDR3 is TGTGCCAGCAGCGCCTTCCGGGGGGCCGGGGAGCTGTTTTTT. It yields the protein CASSAFRGAGELFF. This chain links TRBV7-2 with TRBJ2-2; 7 nucleotides align to TRBD2. J was trimmed by 6 bases and V by 5 bases; bases with no gene match: 6. Germline lookup yields CDR1 SGHTA and CDR2 FQGNSA. This CDR3 is 14 amino acids long.

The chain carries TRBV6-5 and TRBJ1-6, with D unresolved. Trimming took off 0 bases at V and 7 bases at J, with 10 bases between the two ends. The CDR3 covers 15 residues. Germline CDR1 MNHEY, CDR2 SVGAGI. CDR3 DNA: TGTGCCAGCAGTTACTCGGGTCGAGGGAATTCACCCCTCCACTTT. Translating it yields CASSYSGRGNSPLHF.

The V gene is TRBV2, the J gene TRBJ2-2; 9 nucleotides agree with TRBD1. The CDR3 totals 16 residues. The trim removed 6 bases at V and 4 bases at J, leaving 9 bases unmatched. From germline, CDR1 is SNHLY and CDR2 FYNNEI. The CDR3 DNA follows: TGTGCCAGCAGGGACCCGGGACAGGGTATCACCGGGGAGCTGTTTTTT. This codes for CASRDPGQGITGELFF. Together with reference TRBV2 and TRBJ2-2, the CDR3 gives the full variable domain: EPEVTQTPSHQVTQMGQEVILRCVPISNHLYFYWYRQILGQKVEFLVSFYNNEISEKSEIFDDQFSVERPDGSNFTLKIRSTKLEDSAMYFCASRDPGQGITGELFFGEGSRLTVL.

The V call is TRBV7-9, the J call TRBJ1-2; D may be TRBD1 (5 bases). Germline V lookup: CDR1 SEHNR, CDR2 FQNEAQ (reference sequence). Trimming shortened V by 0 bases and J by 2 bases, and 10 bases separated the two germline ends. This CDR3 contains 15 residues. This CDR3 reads CASSLALAGNYGYTF. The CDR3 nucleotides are TGTGCCAGCAGCTTAGCCCTCGCAGGGAACTATGGCTACACCTTC. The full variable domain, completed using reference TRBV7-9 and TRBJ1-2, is DTGVSQNPRHKITKRGQNVTFRCDPISEHNRLYWYRQTLGQGPEFLTYFQNEAQLEKSRLLSDRFSAERPKGSFSTLEIQRTEQGDSAMYLCASSLALAGNYGYTFGSGTRLTVV.

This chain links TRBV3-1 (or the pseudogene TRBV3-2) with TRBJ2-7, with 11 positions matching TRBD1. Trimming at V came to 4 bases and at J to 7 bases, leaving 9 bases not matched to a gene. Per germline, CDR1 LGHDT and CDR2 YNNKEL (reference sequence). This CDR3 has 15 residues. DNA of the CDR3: TGTGCCAGCAGCCCGCTAGGGACAGGGGGGAATGAGCAGTACTTC. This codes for CASSPLGTGGNEQYF.

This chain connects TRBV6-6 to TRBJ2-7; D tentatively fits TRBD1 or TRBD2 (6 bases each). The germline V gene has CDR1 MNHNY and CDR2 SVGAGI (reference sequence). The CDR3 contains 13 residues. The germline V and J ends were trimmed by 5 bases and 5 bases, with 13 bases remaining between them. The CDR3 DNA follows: TGTGCCAGCAGTAGCATACGGGGGCACGAGCAGTACTTC. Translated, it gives CASSSIRGHEQYF.

For the CDR3, the DNA is TGTGCCAGCAGCGTAGGGGGAGGAGGTGAGACCCAGTACTTC. It is translated as CASSVGGGGETQYF. The chain combines TRBV9 with TRBJ2-5, with a tentative D call TRBD2 (6 bases). CDR3 length: 14 amino acids. V lost 0 bases and J lost 5, with 11 bases in between. Germline V gives CDR1 SGDLS, CDR2 YYNGEE.

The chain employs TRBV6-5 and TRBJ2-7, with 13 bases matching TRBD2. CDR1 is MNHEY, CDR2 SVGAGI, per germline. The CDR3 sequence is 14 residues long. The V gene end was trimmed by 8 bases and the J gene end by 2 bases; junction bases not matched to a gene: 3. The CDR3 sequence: CASGGTSGTYEQYF. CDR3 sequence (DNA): TGTGCCAGCGGGGGGACTAGCGGGACCTACGAGCAGTACTTC.

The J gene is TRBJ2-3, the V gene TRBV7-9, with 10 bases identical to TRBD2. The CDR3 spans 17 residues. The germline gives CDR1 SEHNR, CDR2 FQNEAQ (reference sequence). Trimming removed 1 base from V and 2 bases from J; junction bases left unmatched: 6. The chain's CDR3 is CASSLGRAGGPTDTQYF. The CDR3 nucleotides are TGTGCCAGCAGCTTAGGTCGAGCGGGAGGGCCCACAGATACGCAGTATTTT.

In DNA, the CDR3 is TGCGCCAGCAGCTCGTCCGGGCACCCCAGCACTGAAGCTTTCTTT. This codes for CASSSSGHPSTEAFF. This chain links TRBV5-1 with TRBJ1-1; D gene uncertain. This CDR3 is built from 15 residues. CDR1 and CDR2 from the germline V gene are SGHRS and YFSETQ. Trimming cost V 3 bases and J 4 bases, with 16 bases left between them.